This TCR beta chain was recovered during a study of shared clonotypes between healthy human individuals. Germline loops: CDR1 SGHTA, CDR2 FQGNSA. The CDR3 has 15 residues. The V and J ends lost 4 bases and 3 bases respectively, with 13 bases between them. The table came from immunoSEQ multiplex PCR; TCRdb's copy has only in-frame clones and leaves some out. The sample holds some 1,600,000 clones; 95% to 99% are singletons and the top ten take around 0.47%. The chain combines TRBV7-2 with TRBJ2-1; D is ambiguous. The receptor was isolated from a man younger than 45 in good health. Sequences were obtained from naive CD4+ T cells sorted from blood. The sample's subset: CD45RA+ positively selected. The CDR3 DNA sequence: TGTGCCAGCAGCTATAGAGGCATTCTCTACAATGAGCAGTTCTTC. Translation gives CASSYRGILYNEQFF.